These 10 T cell receptor beta chains originate from one sample sequenced in a study of ipilimumab plus nivolumab after autologous stem cell transplantation. TCRdb keeps only in-frame clones here, not all; method: immunoSEQ multiplex PCR. Counted here are tens of thousands of clones, about 91% occurring once; the ten biggest clones make up approximately 0.92%. The sample consisted of PBMCs, taken in a trial of ipilimumab plus nivolumab as post-transplant consolidation. These receptors all come from a male donor with multiple myeloma.

The chain is built from TRBV7-2 and TRBJ2-1; D is perhaps TRBD1 or TRBD2 (6 bases each). V dropped 4 bases and J dropped 0 bases, with 10 bases sitting between them. The CDR3 extends over 15 amino acids. Per germline, CDR1 SGHTA and CDR2 FQGNSA. This CDR3 is CASSYGGSSYNEQFF. The DNA for the CDR3 is TGTGCCAGCAGCTACGGGGGCAGCTCCTACAATGAGCAGTTCTTC.

This clone showed up just once. The chain has TRBV7-8 and TRBJ2-7, with 12 bases aligning to TRBD2. Germline trimming cut 5 bases from V and 2 bases from J; bases unmatched to any gene: 7. The CDR3 totals 16 residues. Per germline, CDR1 SGHVS and CDR2 FQNEAQ. This CDR3 is CASSPQGLAGTYEQYF. The CDR3 bases are TGTGCCAGCAGCCCACAGGGACTAGCGGGCACCTACGAGCAGTACTTC.

The V call is TRBV9, the J call TRBJ1-3; D is unresolved. Deletions cut 3 bases from V and 0 bases from J, with 13 bases between. This CDR3 has 16 residues. Germline V gene data show CDR1 as SGDLS and CDR2 as YYNGEE. CDR3 residues: CASSDPYSFSGNTIYF. The CDR3 DNA follows: TGTGCCAGCAGCGACCCTTACTCATTCTCTGGAAACACCATATATTTT.

The V and J genes are TRBV9 and TRBJ2-4, with a weak D call TRBD2 (5 bases). V lost 0 bases and J lost 3, with 13 bases in between. The CDR3 spans 16 residues. From germline, CDR1 is SGDLS and CDR2 YYNGEE. The CDR3 sequence: CASSVGVGGGKNIQYF. Written as DNA, the CDR3 is TGTGCCAGCAGCGTAGGGGTTGGAGGAGGCAAAAACATTCAGTACTTC.

Only one count was recorded for this clone. The V call is TRBV5-1, the J call TRBJ2-3, with no clear D. The germline V gene encodes CDR1 SGHRS and CDR2 YFSETQ. V dropped 0 bases and J dropped 5 bases, with 4 bases sitting between them. The CDR3 sequence is 12 residues long. In DNA, the CDR3 is TGCGCCAGCAGCTTGGAGGGAGATACGCAGTATTTT. Translation gives CASSLEGDTQYF.

The CDR3: CASSFSWRGRNTGELFF. For the CDR3, the DNA is TGTGCCAGCAGTTTTTCCTGGCGGGGAAGGAACACCGGGGAGCTGTTTTTT. The chain uses TRBV27 and TRBJ2-2; the D gene is possibly TRBD2 (6 bases). V was shortened by 3 bases and J by 1 base, with 15 bases between the two germline ends. Germline V gene data show CDR1 as MNHEY and CDR2 as SMNVEV (reference sequence). The CDR3 sequence is 17 residues long.

The chain uses TRBV4-1 and TRBJ2-2, with unresolved D. Germline CDR1 is MGHRA and CDR2 is YSYEKL. V was shortened by 0 bases and J by 5 bases, with 10 bases between the two germline ends. CDR3 length: 15 residues. This chain's CDR3 is CASSQESLWTGELFF. The CDR3 DNA sequence: TGCGCCAGCAGCCAAGAGAGTCTGTGGACCGGGGAGCTGTTTTTT.

The chain carries TRBV5-1 and TRBJ1-3; D uncertain. This CDR3 is built from 15 residues. Trimming took 0 bases from V and 0 from J, leaving 7 bases between them. The germline V gene encodes CDR1 SGHRS and CDR2 YFSETQ. This CDR3 is CASSLAGVSGNTIYF. The CDR3 coding sequence is TGCGCCAGCAGCTTGGCGGGAGTCTCTGGAAACACCATATATTTT.

Comments on this clone: One junction end disagrees with the germline gene, perhaps due to a read error. The chain employs TRBV7-2 and TRBJ2-2; 7 bases fit TRBD1. The V gene's germline CDR1 is SGHTA and CDR2 FQGNSA. CDR3 size: 16 residues. The CDR3: CASRLPTGWNTGELFF. The CDR3 coding sequence is TGTGCCAGCCGCTTGCCGACAGGGTGGAACACCGGGGAGCTGTTTTTT. Together with reference TRBV7-2 and TRBJ2-2, the CDR3 gives the full variable domain: GAGVSQSPSNKVTEKGKDVELRCDPISGHTALYWYRQSLGQGLEFLIYFQGNSAPDKSGLPSDRFSAERTGGSVSTLTIQRTQQEDSAVYLCASRLPTGWNTGELFFGEGSRLTVL.

CDR3 DNA: TGTGCCAGCAGCGTAGGGCCGGGGGAAGACTACCAAGAGACCCAGTACTTC. It translates to CASSVGPGEDYQETQYF. The chain employs TRBV9 and TRBJ2-5; D might be TRBD2 (6 bases). The CDR3 is 17 residues long. The germline CDR1 and CDR2 sequences are SGDLS and YYNGEE. V lost 0 bases, J lost 0 bases, and 15 bases lay in between.